The 24 T cell receptor beta chains below were found in one sample sequenced in a study of blood T cell repertoires in COVID-19 (TCRdb year 2020). Library prep was done by the immunoSEQ multiplex PCR assay. TCRdb carries this immuneACCESS record with in-frame sequences only. Its versions omit some clonotypes, under half of them owing to an unresolved V gene in the studies checked, with the rest unexplained. Present in this sample are about 260,000 clones, roughly 86% of which were seen just once. The top ten hold around 9% of the sample. The sequencing input was peripheral blood. These receptors were taken from a middle-aged man with active or convalescent COVID-19.

The chain joins TRBV5-1 to TRBJ2-7, with 8 nucleotides matching TRBD1. The CDR3 is 14 residues long. Looked up from germline, CDR1 is SGHRS and CDR2 is YFSETQ. Trimming at V came to 10 bases and at J to 7 bases, leaving 16 bases not matched to a gene. DNA of the CDR3: TGCGCCTCTAGCCCCGGACAGGGATCGCGAGAGCAGTACTTC. Translation: CASSPGQGSREQYF.

CDR3 coding DNA: TGTGCCAGCAGCCCGGGACTAGCGGGGGGCCGTAGCACAGATACGCAGTATTTT. It translates to CASSPGLAGGRSTDTQYF. The V call is TRBV7-3, the J call TRBJ2-3, with 15 bases that match TRBD2. Unmatched junction bases numbered 6, after V lost 5 bases and J lost 0 bases. Germline CDR1 and CDR2: SGHTA and FQGTGA. The CDR3 is 18 amino acids.

This chain uses TRBV18 with TRBJ1-2, with D uncertain. Trimming stripped 3 bases from V and 2 bases from J, with 13 bases between. CDR3 length: 15 residues. Germline loops: CDR1 KGHSH, CDR2 LQKENI. The CDR3 is CASSPAVPWNYGYTF. The CDR3, as DNA: TGTGCCAGCTCACCCGCGGTCCCCTGGAACTATGGCTACACCTTC.

The genes are TRBV5-4 and TRBJ1-5; D is unresolved. The germline V gene encodes CDR1 SGHNT and CDR2 YYREEE (reference sequence). The CDR3 covers 12 residues. V was trimmed by 0 bases and J by 5 bases, leaving 3 bases between them. The CDR3 nucleotides are TGTGCCAGCAGCTTGGGAGATCAGCCCCAGCATTTT. Protein: CASSLGDQPQHF.

The chain employs TRBV3-1 (or the pseudogene TRBV3-2) and TRBJ2-5, with 15 bases aligning to TRBD2. V was clipped by 3 bases and J by 6 bases; unmatched bases: 5. CDR3 length: 16 amino acids. In germline, CDR1 is LGHDT, CDR2 YNNKEL (reference sequence). DNA of the CDR3: TGTGCCAGCAGCCACGGGACTAGCGGGGGGAGGCAGACCCAGTACTTC. Residues: CASSHGTSGGRQTQYF.

The DNA of the CDR3 is TGTGCCAGCAGGGGGGTGTTGAGCAATCAGCCCCAGCATTTT. This gives the protein CASRGVLSNQPQHF. The chain links TRBV19 to TRBJ1-5; 7 nucleotides align to TRBD1. The ends lost 9 bases at V and 1 base at J; junction bases unmatched: 6. The CDR3 length is 14 residues. Germline V gene data show CDR1 as LNHDA and CDR2 as SQIVND (reference sequence).

The chain recombines TRBV19 with TRBJ1-1; the D gene is possibly TRBD1 (6 bases). The CDR3 is made up of 14 amino acids. The germline CDR1 and CDR2 sequences are LNHDA and SQIVND (reference sequence). Trimming took off 3 bases at V and 4 bases at J, with 12 bases between the two ends. CDR3 coding DNA: TGTGCCAGTAGTATGAAGGGGGTCGCCACTGAAGCTTTCTTT. Amino acid sequence: CASSMKGVATEAFF.

The chain couples TRBV5-6 to TRBJ1-5; TRBD1 aligns across 8 bases. V shed 0 bases and J 7 bases; nucleotides not matched to a gene: 9. This CDR3 spans 16 amino acids. Germline assignment: CDR1 SGHDT and CDR2 YYEEEE. The DNA for the CDR3 is TGTGCCAGCAGCTTGGGCGTCAGGGGGCCGCGGCAGCCCCAGCATTTT. Its protein is CASSLGVRGPRQPQHF.

The rearrangement links TRBV10-2 to TRBJ2-7; 7 nucleotides align to TRBD1. The germline CDR1 and CDR2 sequences are WSHSY and SAAADI. The CDR3 has 13 amino acids. V lost 7 bases and J lost 5; bases outside the gene matches: 8. The CDR3: CASIRTGDNEQYF. DNA of the CDR3: TGCGCCAGCATCAGAACAGGGGATAACGAGCAGTACTTC.

The chain recombines TRBV28 with TRBJ2-2; 7 positions match TRBD1. V gave up 8 bases and J gave up 8 bases; unmatched junction bases: 14. The CDR3 extends over 15 amino acids. In germline, CDR1 is MDHEN, CDR2 SYDVKM. The CDR3 sequence is CASASTGKGLGELFF. Written as DNA, the CDR3 is TGTGCCAGCGCCTCGACAGGGAAGGGTTTGGGGGAGCTGTTTTTT.

The V gene is TRBV27, the J gene TRBJ2-1; D call uncertain. The CDR3 runs to 15 residues. V lost 0 bases to trimming and J lost 8 bases, with 14 bases between them. In germline, CDR1 is MNHEY, CDR2 SMNVEV (reference sequence). The DNA for the CDR3 is TGTGCCAGCAGTTTATCGACTTTCCCCACGGATGAGCAGTTCTTC. This encodes CASSLSTFPTDEQFF.

The chain is built from TRBV10-3 and TRBJ2-2, with a possible D match to TRBD1 (6 bases). Per the germline V gene, CDR1 is ENHRY and CDR2 is SYGVKD. The CDR3 runs 14 residues. Trimming removed 4 bases at V and 5 bases at J, with 11 bases between. The CDR3 DNA follows: TGTGCCATCAGTGCTGGGGGCGATACCGGGGAGCTGTTTTTT. Translating it yields CAISAGGDTGELFF.

A single count supports this clone. The chain uses TRBV9 and TRBJ1-2, with 7 nucleotides matching TRBD1. This CDR3 has 19 amino acids. In germline, CDR1 is SGDLS, CDR2 YYNGEE. Trimming at V came to 0 bases and at J to 0 bases, leaving 14 bases not matched to a gene. The chain's CDR3 is CASSVGSGTAVATNYGYTF. The CDR3 bases are TGTGCCAGCAGCGTAGGATCTGGGACAGCGGTCGCTACTAACTATGGCTACACCTTC. Full variable domain (missing parts from reference TRBV9 and TRBJ1-2): DSGVTQTPKHLITATGQRVTLRCSPRSGDLSVYWYQQSLDQGLQFLIQYYNGEERAKGNILERFSAQQFPDLHSELNLSSLELGDSALYFCASSVGSGTAVATNYGYTFGSGTRLTVV.

The V and J genes are TRBV6-5 and TRBJ1-1; D is possibly TRBD1 (6 bases). With 2 bases removed from V and 0 bases from J, the gap between germline ends came to 7 bases. The CDR3 is 14 amino acids. Per the germline V gene, CDR1 is MNHEY and CDR2 is SVGAGI. CDR3 residues: CASSYKGVNTEAFF. The CDR3 region has the DNA TGTGCCAGCAGTTACAAGGGGGTGAACACTGAAGCTTTCTTT.

The chain is built from TRBV4-2 and TRBJ2-5, with TRBD2 matching over 13 bases. V was clipped by 0 bases and J by 7 bases; unmatched bases: 5. Germline V gives CDR1 LGHNA, CDR2 YNFKEQ. This CDR3 is built from 16 residues. DNA of the CDR3: TGTGCCAGCAGCCAAGAGACTAGCGGGGGGTACGGGACCCAGTACTTC. Protein: CASSQETSGGYGTQYF.

J is TRBJ2-3 and V is TRBV5-1, with TRBD1 matching 10 bases. The CDR3 contains 17 residues. Per the germline V gene, CDR1 is SGHRS and CDR2 is YFSETQ. The V segment lost 4 bases and the J segment 2 bases; nucleotides outside the gene matches: 10. The CDR3 loop is CASSARGDRGPTDTQYF. CDR3 coding DNA: TGCGCCAGCAGCGCGAGGGGGGACAGGGGTCCCACAGATACGCAGTATTTT.

This chain links TRBV7-6 with TRBJ2-1, with D perhaps TRBD1 (6 bases). V was pared by 1 base and J by 5 bases, with 9 bases between. The CDR3 is 14 residues long. CDR1 and CDR2 from the germline V gene are SGHVS and FNYEAQ. The CDR3 DNA follows: TGTGCCAGCAGCTTAGAGCAGGGGAACAATGAGCAGTTCTTC. Its translation: CASSLEQGNNEQFF.

The gene calls are TRBV14 and TRBJ2-7; possible D gene TRBD2, 6 bases. The CDR3 is made up of 15 amino acids. The germline V and J ends were trimmed by 1 base and 1 base, with 11 bases remaining between them. Looked up from germline, CDR1 is SGHDN and CDR2 is FVKESK. CDR3 residues: CASSQGSGPSYEQYF. CDR3 DNA sequence: TGTGCCAGCAGCCAAGGGAGCGGGCCGTCCTACGAGCAGTACTTC. The full variable domain, with the rest looked up from reference TRBV14 and TRBJ2-7, is EAGVTQFPSHSVIEKGQTVTLRCDPISGHDNLYWYRRVMGKEIKFLLHFVKESKQDESGMPNNRFLAERTGGTYSTLKVQPAELEDSGVYFCASSQGSGPSYEQYFGPGTRLTVT.

This chain connects TRBV28 to TRBJ2-3; D possibly corresponds to TRBD1 (5 bases). Germline loops: CDR1 MDHEN, CDR2 SYDVKM. Trimming took off 4 bases at V and 2 bases at J, with 16 bases between the two ends. The CDR3 has 16 amino acids. The CDR3: CASSSPGITLTDTQYF. The CDR3 coding sequence is TGTGCCAGCAGTTCACCAGGGATAACCCTCACAGATACGCAGTATTTT.

The CDR3 bases are TGTGCCAGCACGGGGTTTTACTCCTACGAGCAGTACTTC. Its translation: CASTGFYSYEQYF. The V gene is TRBV12-3 or TRBV12-4, the J gene TRBJ2-7, with TRBD2 as a possible D gene (5 bases). The CDR3 loop spans 13 amino acids. The V end was cut by 7 bases, the J end by 0 bases, with 10 bases between.

This chain connects TRBV7-2 to TRBJ1-2, with 7 nucleotides matching TRBD1. The CDR3 is 14 residues long. The V segment lost 3 bases and the J segment 2 bases; nucleotides outside the gene matches: 3. In germline, CDR1 is SGHTA, CDR2 FQGNSA. CDR3 region: CASSFEQGNYGYTF. The CDR3 region has the DNA TGTGCCAGCAGCTTTGAACAGGGGAACTATGGCTACACCTTC.

J is TRBJ1-5 and V is TRBV19; no clear D. V was cut by 5 bases and J by 3 bases, with 17 bases left in between. The length of the CDR3 is 16 residues. Germline V lookup: CDR1 LNHDA, CDR2 SQIVND (reference sequence). In DNA, the CDR3 is TGTGCCAGTAGTCGGCCAGCGGAAAACTCCAATCAGCCCCAGCATTTT. This sequence encodes CASSRPAENSNQPQHF.

The rearrangement uses TRBV9 and TRBJ2-3, with TRBD2 matching 7 bases. The germline CDR1 and CDR2 sequences are SGDLS and YYNGEE. The V and J ends lost 0 bases and 5 bases, in that order; junction bases with no gene match: 3. This CDR3 has 14 amino acids. The DNA of the CDR3 is TGTGCCAGCAGCGTAGAACGGGAGGTAGATACGCAGTATTTT. It codes for CASSVEREVDTQYF.

This clone was seen more than once but under ten times. This chain connects TRBV20-1 to TRBJ2-7, with 8 nucleotides matching TRBD2. V shed 3 bases and J 2 bases; nucleotides not matched to a gene: 9. The CDR3 spans 15 residues. Per the germline V gene, CDR1 is DFQATT and CDR2 is SNEGSKA (reference sequence). The CDR3 reads CSASGSAGGPYEQYF. The CDR3 DNA follows: TGCAGTGCTAGTGGTTCGGCGGGAGGCCCCTACGAGCAGTACTTC.